Included here is one T cell receptor (beta chain) sequence, with context. Antigen unknown. This specimen comes from a study of cytomegalovirus exposure and HLA in healthy donors. Study as a whole: The study's early data release held approximately 91 million unique TCRs from HLA-typed donors. Study results and caveats: Analysis was performed later, and it showed HLA-associated TCR beta chains to be more clonally expanded than equally common others. It was reported in a later analysis that an Asian-associated ancestry cluster showed fewer N-insertions than the roughly 660-donor mean. In terms of immune exposure information, only CMV serostatus was available.

In germline, CDR1 is SNHLY, CDR2 FYNNEI. Between the trimmed V and J ends, which lost 6 bases and 2 bases, there was a span of 11 bases. The CDR3 is 14 amino acids. PCR employed 60 Vbeta and 13 Jbeta primers. The table came from immunoSEQ multiplex PCR; TCRdb's copy has only in-frame clones and leaves some out. Of about 120,000 clones listed, approximately 80% are singletons. Input material: PBMCs. The receptor comes from a middle-aged woman in good health and CMV-seropositive. This sequence joins TRBV2 and TRBJ1-5; D gene uncertain. Here the CDR3 reads CASRLIIGNQPQHF. CDR3 nucleotide sequence: TGTGCCAGCAGGTTGATTATAGGCAATCAGCCCCAGCATTTT.